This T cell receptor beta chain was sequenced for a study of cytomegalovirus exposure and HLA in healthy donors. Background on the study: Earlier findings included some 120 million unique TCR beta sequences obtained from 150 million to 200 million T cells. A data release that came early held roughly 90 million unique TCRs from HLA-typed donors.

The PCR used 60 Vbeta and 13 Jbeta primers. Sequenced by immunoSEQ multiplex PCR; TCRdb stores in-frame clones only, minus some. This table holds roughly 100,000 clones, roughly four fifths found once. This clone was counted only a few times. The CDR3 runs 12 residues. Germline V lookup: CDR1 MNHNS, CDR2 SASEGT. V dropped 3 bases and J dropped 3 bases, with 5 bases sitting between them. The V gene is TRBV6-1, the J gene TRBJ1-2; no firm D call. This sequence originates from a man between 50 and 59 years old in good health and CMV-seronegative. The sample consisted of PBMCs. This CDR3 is CASSDEDYGYTF. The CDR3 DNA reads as TGTGCCAGCAGTGATGAGGACTATGGCTACACCTTC.